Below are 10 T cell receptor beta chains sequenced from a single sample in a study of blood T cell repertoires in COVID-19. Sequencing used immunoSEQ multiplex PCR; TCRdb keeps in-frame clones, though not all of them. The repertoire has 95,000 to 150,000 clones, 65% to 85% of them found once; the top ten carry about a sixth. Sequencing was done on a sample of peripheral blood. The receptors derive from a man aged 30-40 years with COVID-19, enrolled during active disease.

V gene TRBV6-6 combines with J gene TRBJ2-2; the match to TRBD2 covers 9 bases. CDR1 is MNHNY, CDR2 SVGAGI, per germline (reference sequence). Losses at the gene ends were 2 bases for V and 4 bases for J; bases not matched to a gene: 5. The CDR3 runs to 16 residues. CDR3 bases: TGTGCCAGCAGTTACGGGCTAGCGGGAATCACCGGGGAGCTGTTTTTT. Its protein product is CASSYGLAGITGELFF.

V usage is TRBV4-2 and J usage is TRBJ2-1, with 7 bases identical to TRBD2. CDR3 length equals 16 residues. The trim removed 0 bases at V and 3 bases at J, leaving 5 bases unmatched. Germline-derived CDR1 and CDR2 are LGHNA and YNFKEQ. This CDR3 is CASSQEGRADYNEQFF. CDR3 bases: TGTGCCAGCAGCCAAGAGGGGAGGGCTGACTACAATGAGCAGTTCTTC.

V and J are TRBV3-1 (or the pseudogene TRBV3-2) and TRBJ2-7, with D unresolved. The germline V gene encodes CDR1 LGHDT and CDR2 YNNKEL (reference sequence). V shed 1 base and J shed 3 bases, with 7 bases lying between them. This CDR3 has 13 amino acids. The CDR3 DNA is TGTGCCAGCAGCCAAGTTCCAGACTACGAGCAGTACTTC. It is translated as CASSQVPDYEQYF.

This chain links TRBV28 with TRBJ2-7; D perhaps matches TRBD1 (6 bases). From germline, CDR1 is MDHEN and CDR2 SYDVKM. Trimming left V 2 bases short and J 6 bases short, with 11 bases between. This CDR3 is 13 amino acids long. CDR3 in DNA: TGTGCCAGCAGTTTAGGGCAGGGGCCCGAGCAGTACTTC. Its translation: CASSLGQGPEQYF.

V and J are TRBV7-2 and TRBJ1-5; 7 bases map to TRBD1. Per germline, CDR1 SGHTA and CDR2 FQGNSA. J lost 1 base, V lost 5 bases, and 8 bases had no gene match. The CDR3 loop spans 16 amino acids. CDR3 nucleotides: TGTGCCAGCAGCCCGCAGGGGGGTGGGAGCAATCAGCCCCAGCATTTT. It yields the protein CASSPQGGGSNQPQHF.

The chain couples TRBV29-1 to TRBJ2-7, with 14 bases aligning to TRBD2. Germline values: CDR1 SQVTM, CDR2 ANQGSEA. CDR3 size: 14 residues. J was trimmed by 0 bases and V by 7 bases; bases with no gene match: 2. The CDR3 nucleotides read TGCAGCGCTGGGACTAGCGGGAGCTCCTACGAGCAGTACTTC. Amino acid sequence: CSAGTSGSSYEQYF.

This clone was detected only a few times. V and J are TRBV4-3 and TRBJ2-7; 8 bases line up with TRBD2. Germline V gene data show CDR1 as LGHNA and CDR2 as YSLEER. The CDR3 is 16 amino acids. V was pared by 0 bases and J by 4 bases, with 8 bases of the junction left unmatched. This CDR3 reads CASSQEDCGGRYEQYF. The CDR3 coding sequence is TGCGCCAGCAGCCAAGAAGACTGCGGGGGGCGGTACGAGCAGTACTTC.

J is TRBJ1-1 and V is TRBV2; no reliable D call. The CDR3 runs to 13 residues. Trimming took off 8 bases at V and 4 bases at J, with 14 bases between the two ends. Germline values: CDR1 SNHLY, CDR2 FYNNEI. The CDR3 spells CASGIREGTEAFF. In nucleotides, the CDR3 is TGTGCCAGCGGGATAAGGGAGGGCACTGAAGCTTTCTTT. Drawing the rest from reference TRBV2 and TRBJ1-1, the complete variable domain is EPEVTQTPSHQVTQMGQEVILRCVPISNHLYFYWYRQILGQKVEFLVSFYNNEISEKSEIFDDQFSVERPDGSNFTLKIRSTKLEDSAMYFCASGIREGTEAFFGQGTRLTVV.

This CDR3 is CASSPGTGYNEQFF. CDR3 nucleotides: TGTGCCAGCAGCCCAGGGACAGGGTACAATGAGCAGTTCTTC. The chain recombines TRBV28 with TRBJ2-1; 9 bases match TRBD1. After removal of 6 bases from V and 4 bases from J, the junction contained 4 bases not matched to a gene. This CDR3 has 14 amino acids. CDR1 is MDHEN, CDR2 SYDVKM, per germline.

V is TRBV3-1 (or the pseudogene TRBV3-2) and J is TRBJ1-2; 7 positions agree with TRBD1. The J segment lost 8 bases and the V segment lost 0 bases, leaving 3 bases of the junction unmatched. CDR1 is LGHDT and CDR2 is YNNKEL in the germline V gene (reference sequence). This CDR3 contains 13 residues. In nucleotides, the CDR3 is TGTGCCAGCAGCCAAGACCCGGACAGGGGCTACACCTTC. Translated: CASSQDPDRGYTF.